This TCR beta chain was captured by sequencing in a study of blood T cell repertoires in COVID-19. Whole-study context: COVID-19 samples, acute and convalescent, were from the United States, Italy and Spain.

Clones were read by immunoSEQ multiplex PCR, and TCRdb kept only the in-frame ones, dropping some. This table has fewer than 500,000 clones, around 89% appearing once. Per the germline V gene, CDR1 is LGHDT and CDR2 is YNNKEL (reference sequence). With 4 bases removed from V and 14 bases from J, the gap between germline ends came to 13 bases. The CDR3 contains 11 residues. This sequence joins TRBV3-1 (or the pseudogene TRBV3-2) and TRBJ2-3; no clear D gene. The sequence was obtained from a woman aged 30 to 39 with acute or convalescent COVID-19. The sample taken for sequencing was peripheral blood. The CDR3 coding sequence is TGTGCCAGCAGCCTTGGCCAAACGGGGTATTTT. It yields the protein CASSLGQTGYF.